This T cell receptor beta chain was obtained from a study of PD-1 blockade in classical Hodgkin lymphoma. The repertoire was sequenced with immunoSEQ multiplex PCR; TCRdb's copy has only in-frame clones and lacks some. This table has tens of thousands of clones, roughly 91% appearing once. Brentuximab vedotin exposure varied, and every patient relapsed after autologous stem cell transplantation. J was trimmed by 2 bases and V by 2 bases; bases with no gene match: 7. CDR3 size: 16 residues. Germline V gene data show CDR1 as MNHNY and CDR2 as SVGAGI (reference sequence). The source is a human donor with classical Hodgkin lymphoma. This specimen consisted of peripheral blood mononuclear cells (PBMCs), obtained at baseline. The rearrangement joins TRBV6-6 to TRBJ2-7; 9 bases align to TRBD2. CDR3 DNA: TGTGCCAGCAGTTACGAGGGCGGGGGGGCGACCTACGAGCAGTACTTC. It is translated as CASSYEGGGATYEQYF.